This TCR beta chain was documented in a study of cytomegalovirus exposure and HLA in healthy donors. Study observations and caveats: Follow-up analysis later connected one missense variant in DCLRE1C with trimming of TCR beta V- and J-genes. Donors were assumed by presence/absence analyses to have roughly uniform sequencing depth.

The PCR used 60 Vbeta and 13 Jbeta primers. The method was immunoSEQ multiplex PCR; TCRdb's version includes in-frame clones alone and lacks a portion of them. The sample lists approximately 92,000 clones; 65% to 90% were seen once. This CDR3 comprises 18 residues. The V gene's germline CDR1 is SGDLS and CDR2 YYNGEE. The ends lost 2 bases at V and 6 bases at J; junction bases unmatched: 13. When sampled, the donors appeared nominally healthy, though they likely had unrecorded immune exposures. Remarks on this clone: Its matching antigen is unknown.

Material for sequencing was PBMCs. This clonotype was sampled from a woman in her sixties or seventies in good health and CMV-seropositive. The V and J genes are TRBV9 and TRBJ2-2; TRBD2 agrees at 10 bases. The chain's CDR3 is CASSVHLAGVGEAGELFF. Here the CDR3 DNA reads TGTGCCAGCAGCGTCCACCTAGCGGGAGTAGGAGAAGCCGGGGAGCTGTTTTTT.